The 4 T cell receptor beta chains below come from one sample, sequenced in a study of blood T cell repertoires in COVID-19. TCRdb keeps only in-frame clones here, not all; method: immunoSEQ multiplex PCR. The data contain 250,000 to 300,000 clones, roughly nine tenths of them singletons. The source material was peripheral blood. The receptors were sampled from a woman aged 25 to 45 with COVID-19, enrolled during active disease.

V is TRBV6-6 and J is TRBJ2-2, with 8 positions matching TRBD2. This CDR3 comprises 15 residues. Trimming took 4 bases from V and 4 from J; bases not matched to a gene: 5. CDR1 and CDR2 (germline): MNHNY, SVGAGI (reference sequence). The CDR3 nucleotides read TGTGCCAGCAGTTTTGGCGGGGGGCCCACCGGGGAGCTGTTTTTT. Translated: CASSFGGGPTGELFF.

The chain has TRBV7-8 and TRBJ1-6; 7 bases agree with TRBD1. V lost 1 base, J lost 2 bases, and 5 bases stayed unmatched. CDR1 SGHVS and CDR2 FQNEAQ come from the germline V gene. The CDR3 runs to 17 residues. CDR3 sequence: CASSLGPGTAYNSPLHF. CDR3 nucleotides: TGTGCCAGCAGCTTAGGCCCCGGGACAGCCTATAATTCACCCCTCCACTTT.

This chain uses TRBV5-1 with TRBJ2-2, with D maybe TRBD1 (5 bases). From germline, CDR1 is SGHRS and CDR2 YFSETQ. V was clipped by 5 bases and J by 6 bases, with 17 bases between them. The CDR3 is 15 amino acids. The CDR3 loop is CASSKLGAGPGELFF. CDR3 bases: TGCGCCAGCAGTAAGCTTGGGGCAGGGCCCGGGGAGCTGTTTTTT.

The rearrangement links TRBV19 to TRBJ2-3; 8 bases are shared with TRBD2. Germline V gives CDR1 LNHDA, CDR2 SQIVND (reference sequence). CDR3 length equals 13 residues. V shed 7 bases and J 5 bases; nucleotides not matched to a gene: 5. The CDR3 spells CASKTSEGDTQYF. CDR3 DNA sequence: TGTGCCAGTAAGACTAGCGAGGGAGATACGCAGTATTTT.